The sequence of this T cell receptor (beta chain) was determined in a study of blood T cell repertoires in COVID-19. Germline V lookup: CDR1 MDHEN, CDR2 SYDVKM. The CDR3 extends over 14 amino acids. The ends were cut back, 5 bases at V and 4 bases at J, with 11 bases in the middle. Profiled with immunoSEQ multiplex PCR; TCRdb holds only in-frame clones, not every one. The data contain 250,000 to 300,000 clones, roughly 84% of them singletons. This chain connects TRBV28 to TRBJ1-4, with D possibly matching TRBD1 (5 bases). Material: PBMCs or T cells enriched from blood (not recorded which). This TCR derives from a woman in her forties or fifties who had been exposed to COVID-19. The CDR3 region is CASSQGLLNEKLFF. The CDR3 nucleotides read TGTGCCAGCAGTCAGGGCCTACTTAATGAAAAACTGTTTTTT.